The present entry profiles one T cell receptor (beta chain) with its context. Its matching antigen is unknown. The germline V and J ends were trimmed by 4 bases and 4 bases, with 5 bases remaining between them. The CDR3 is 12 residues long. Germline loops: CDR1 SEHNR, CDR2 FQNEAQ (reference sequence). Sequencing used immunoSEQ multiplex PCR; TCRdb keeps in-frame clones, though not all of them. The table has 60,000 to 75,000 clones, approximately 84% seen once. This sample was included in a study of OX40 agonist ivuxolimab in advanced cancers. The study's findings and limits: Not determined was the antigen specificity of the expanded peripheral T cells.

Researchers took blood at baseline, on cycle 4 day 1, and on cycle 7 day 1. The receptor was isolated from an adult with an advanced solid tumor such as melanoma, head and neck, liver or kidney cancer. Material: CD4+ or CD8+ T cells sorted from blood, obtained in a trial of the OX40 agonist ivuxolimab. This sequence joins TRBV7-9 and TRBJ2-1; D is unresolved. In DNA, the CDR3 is TGTGCCAGCAGCTCTATATACAATGAGCAGTTCTTC. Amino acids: CASSSIYNEQFF.